These 28 T cell receptor beta chains came from one sample sequenced in a study of blood T cell repertoires in COVID-19. Libraries were prepared by immunoSEQ multiplex PCR; TCRdb keeps only in-frame clonotypes and omits some of them. This sample has tens of thousands of clones, with 65% to 85% found just once. The sequencing input was peripheral blood. These receptors came from a man between 65 and 80 years old with COVID-19, enrolled during active disease.

The chain employs TRBV19 and TRBJ1-2; D is perhaps TRBD1 (6 bases). The germline V gene encodes CDR1 LNHDA and CDR2 SQIVND (reference sequence). This CDR3 is 12 amino acids long. The ends were cut back, 8 bases at V and 3 bases at J, with 10 bases in the middle. In nucleotides, the CDR3 is TGTGCCAGTGCCCCAGGGGACTATGGCTACACCTTC. Amino acid sequence: CASAPGDYGYTF.

The chain combines TRBV7-2 with TRBJ2-3, with a weak D call TRBD2 (5 bases). CDR3 length: 16 amino acids. Germline-derived CDR1 and CDR2 are SGHTA and FQGNSA. V was clipped by 7 bases and J by 3 bases, with 20 bases between them. This CDR3 reads CASNLLGGLGTDTQYF. The CDR3 DNA sequence: TGTGCCAGCAACCTTCTTGGCGGGTTGGGGACAGATACGCAGTATTTT.

The chain uses TRBV6-6 and TRBJ2-3; D is unclear. This CDR3 comprises 16 residues. V lost 0 bases and J 0 bases, leaving 10 bases between the germline ends. Germline CDR1 is MNHNY and CDR2 is SVGAGI (reference sequence). Here the CDR3 reads CASSYSRVSSTDTQYF. As DNA, the CDR3 is TGTGCCAGCAGTTACTCTCGCGTCTCTAGCACAGATACGCAGTATTTT.

The J gene is TRBJ1-2, the V gene TRBV7-9; tentatively, D is TRBD1 (5 bases). The CDR3 totals 15 residues. CDR1 SEHNR and CDR2 FQNEAQ come from the germline V gene (reference sequence). Between the trimmed V and J ends, which lost 0 bases and 8 bases, there was a span of 16 bases. In nucleotides, the CDR3 is TGTGCCAGCAGCTTAGCCCCCCACAGGAACGGCGGCTACACCTTC. It codes for CASSLAPHRNGGYTF.

The chain has TRBV28 and TRBJ1-4; no firm D call. CDR3 length: 18 amino acids. The ends were cut back, 7 bases at V and 3 bases at J, with 24 bases in the middle. Germline V CDR1 and CDR2: MDHEN, SYDVKM. The CDR3 coding sequence is TGTGCCAGCAAATCTTGGGCAAGACGGGAAGGTGCTAATGAAAAACTGTTTTTT. It is translated as CASKSWARREGANEKLFF.

The CDR3 sequence: CASSGMTGNTEAFF. CDR3 coding DNA: TGCGCCAGCAGCGGGATGACAGGGAACACTGAAGCTTTCTTT. This chain joins TRBV5-1 and TRBJ1-1; TRBD1 might be the D (6 bases). Germline V gene data show CDR1 as SGHRS and CDR2 as YFSETQ. Trimming shortened V by 4 bases and J by 1 base, and 11 bases separated the two germline ends. The CDR3 contains 14 residues.

This rearrangement joins TRBV10-3 to TRBJ2-7, with D maybe TRBD2 (5 bases). CDR1 and CDR2 from the germline V gene are ENHRY and SYGVKD. The germline V and J ends were trimmed by 3 bases and 3 bases, with 12 bases remaining between them. This CDR3 contains 14 residues. CDR3 DNA sequence: TGTGCCATCAGTGAAGGCGGGTGGAGCTACGAGCAGTACTTC. This sequence encodes CAISEGGWSYEQYF.

The rearrangement uses TRBV7-9 and TRBJ1-1; D might be TRBD1 (6 bases). The CDR3 length is 14 residues. The germline gives CDR1 SEHNR, CDR2 FQNEAQ (reference sequence). Trimming shortened V by 4 bases and J by 2 bases, and 11 bases separated the two germline ends. CDR3 sequence reads: CASSYGQHNTEAFF. The CDR3, as DNA: TGTGCCAGCAGCTATGGACAGCACAACACTGAAGCTTTCTTT.

This clone is labeled as medium-sized (0.01 to 0.1%). The chain carries TRBV7-2 and TRBJ1-2; D possibly corresponds to TRBD1 (6 bases). V was clipped by 1 base and J by 8 bases, with 14 bases between them. This CDR3 has 14 residues. Per the germline V gene, CDR1 is SGHTA and CDR2 is FQGNSA. The CDR3 loop is CASSLGTDWEGYTF. In nucleotides, the CDR3 is TGTGCCAGCAGCTTAGGGACAGACTGGGAAGGCTACACCTTC.

The V and J genes are TRBV2 and TRBJ2-7, with 9 bases matching TRBD1. The CDR3 loop spans 14 amino acids. Germline lookup yields CDR1 SNHLY and CDR2 FYNNEI. Trimming cost V 3 bases and J 3 bases; bases outside gene matches: 3. In nucleotides, the CDR3 is TGTGCCAGCAGTGACAGGGACAGGGTCTACGAGCAGTACTTC. Protein: CASSDRDRVYEQYF.

V usage is TRBV7-2 and J usage is TRBJ1-5, with D possibly matching TRBD1 (6 bases). Germline loops: CDR1 SGHTA, CDR2 FQGNSA. The CDR3 spans 15 residues. Between the trimmed V and J ends, which lost 5 bases and 7 bases, there was a span of 18 bases. Here the CDR3 reads CASSPGGGRGQPQHF. The CDR3 DNA reads TGTGCCAGCAGCCCCGGGGGGGGGCGAGGGCAGCCCCAGCATTTT.

This sequence joins TRBV5-1 and TRBJ2-1, with D perhaps matching TRBD2 (5 bases). Germline V gene data show CDR1 as SGHRS and CDR2 as YFSETQ. The CDR3 is made up of 15 amino acids. V was clipped by 0 bases and J by 1 base, with 8 bases between them. This CDR3 reads CASSLAGESYNEQFF. The CDR3 coding sequence is TGCGCCAGCAGCTTGGCCGGGGAATCCTACAATGAGCAGTTCTTC.

The chain links TRBV19 to TRBJ2-3; TRBD2 matches at 12 bases. CDR3 length: 17 amino acids. After removal of 4 bases from V and 6 bases from J, the junction contained 11 bases not matched to a gene. Looked up from germline, CDR1 is LNHDA and CDR2 is SQIVND (reference sequence). CDR3 coding DNA: TGTGCCAGTAGTAAAGAAAGACTAGCGGGAGTCTGGGATACGCAGTATTTT. Translating it yields CASSKERLAGVWDTQYF.

The genes are TRBV5-6 and TRBJ1-6, with D unclear. Trimming took 0 bases from V and 8 from J, leaving 3 bases between them. CDR3 size: 12 residues. Germline V gives CDR1 SGHDT, CDR2 YYEEEE. CDR3 sequence: CASSLVDSPLHF. For the CDR3, the DNA is TGTGCCAGCAGCTTGGTAGATTCACCCCTCCACTTT.

The J gene is TRBJ1-5, the V gene TRBV19; 9 nucleotides align to TRBD1. This CDR3 has 15 residues. V shed 6 bases, J shed 3 bases, and the junction held 6 bases outside the gene matches. Germline lookup yields CDR1 LNHDA and CDR2 SQIVND (reference sequence). The CDR3 DNA reads TGTGCCAGTAGGGACAGGGGCCGGGACAATCAGCCCCAGCATTTT. Amino acid sequence: CASRDRGRDNQPQHF.

The V gene is TRBV2, the J gene TRBJ2-7; 11 nucleotides match TRBD1. The CDR3 length is 14 residues. Germline loops: CDR1 SNHLY, CDR2 FYNNEI. V gave up 10 bases and J gave up 3 bases; unmatched junction bases: 8. The CDR3 here is CATSPGQGVYEQYF. The CDR3 DNA reads as TGTGCCACCAGCCCGGGACAGGGGGTCTACGAGCAGTACTTC.

The chain is built from TRBV5-1 and TRBJ1-1; 8 bases are a match to TRBD1. The CDR3 is 16 amino acids. Germline-derived CDR1 and CDR2 are SGHRS and YFSETQ. V was clipped by 1 base and J by 6 bases; unmatched bases: 11. CDR3 coding DNA: TGCGCCAGCAGCTTGAGGCCCGGGCAGGGGGCGGCTGAAGCTTTCTTT. Amino acids: CASSLRPGQGAAEAFF.

J is TRBJ1-3 and V is TRBV18, with TRBD1 matching over 7 bases. J was trimmed by 2 bases and V by 4 bases; bases with no gene match: 2. The CDR3 is made up of 14 amino acids. Germline CDR1 and CDR2: KGHSH and LQKENI. The CDR3 sequence: CASSQGTAGNTIYF. The CDR3, as DNA: TGTGCCAGCTCACAAGGGACAGCTGGAAACACCATATATTTT.

The genes are TRBV6-5 and TRBJ2-2; tentatively, D is TRBD1 (6 bases). V shed 2 bases and J shed 4 bases, with 11 bases lying between them. The germline V gene has CDR1 MNHEY and CDR2 SVGAGI. This CDR3 has 15 residues. The CDR3 DNA reads TGTGCCAGCAGTTACCCCAGGGGCGGCACCGGGGAGCTGTTTTTT. Its translation: CASSYPRGGTGELFF.

The gene calls are TRBV5-5 and TRBJ2-5; 13 positions agree with TRBD2. From germline, CDR1 is SGHKS and CDR2 YYEKEE (reference sequence). This CDR3 has 15 residues. Unmatched junction bases numbered 7, after V lost 3 bases and J lost 8 bases. The CDR3 region is CASSYSGTSGITQYF. CDR3 coding DNA: TGTGCCAGCAGCTACTCCGGGACTAGCGGGATCACCCAGTACTTC.

The chain uses TRBV7-2 and TRBJ2-3; tentative D call: TRBD1 (5 bases). The CDR3 loop spans 14 amino acids. V was shortened by 1 base and J by 4 bases, with 9 bases between the two germline ends. Germline V gives CDR1 SGHTA, CDR2 FQGNSA. This CDR3 reads CASSLGPGSDTQYF. CDR3 bases: TGTGCCAGCAGCTTAGGTCCAGGGTCAGATACGCAGTATTTT.

This chain joins TRBV7-9 and TRBJ1-1, with D possibly TRBD1 on 6 matching bases. Germline loops: CDR1 SEHNR, CDR2 FQNEAQ (reference sequence). Trimming pared 5 bases from V and 5 bases from J, leaving 15 bases between. The CDR3 has 14 amino acids. The CDR3 nucleotides read TGTGCCAGCAGCCTCAACAGGGTTGGGACTGAAGCTTTCTTT. It translates to CASSLNRVGTEAFF.

This clone was found a few times. The rearrangement links TRBV28 to TRBJ2-1; 16 bases match TRBD2. Germline V CDR1 and CDR2: MDHEN, SYDVKM. With 4 bases clipped from V and 8 bases from J, the junction kept 14 bases outside the gene matches. The CDR3 runs to 19 residues. As DNA, the CDR3 is TGTGCCAGCAGTTCCCCGGGACTAGCGGGAGGGCCCCAGTTCCATGAGCAGTTCTTC. This translates into CASSSPGLAGGPQFHEQFF.

The chain couples TRBV5-4 to TRBJ1-1, with D possibly TRBD1 on 5 matching bases. Germline V gives CDR1 SGHNT, CDR2 YYREEE (reference sequence). The ends were cut back, 2 bases at V and 0 bases at J, with 8 bases in the middle. This CDR3 comprises 14 residues. CDR3 in amino acids: CASSFQGMNTEAFF. CDR3 DNA: TGTGCCAGCAGCTTCCAGGGTATGAACACTGAAGCTTTCTTT.

The chain couples TRBV5-1 to TRBJ2-3; D is ambiguous. This CDR3 region has 12 residues. CDR1 and CDR2 from the germline V gene are SGHRS and YFSETQ. The ends were cut back, 5 bases at V and 4 bases at J, with 8 bases in the middle. CDR3 loop: CASRFSADTQYF. In DNA form, the CDR3 reads TGCGCCAGCAGATTTTCCGCAGATACGCAGTATTTT.

The V call is TRBV18, the J call TRBJ1-2, with D possibly being TRBD1 (6 bases). CDR1 is KGHSH and CDR2 is LQKENI in the germline V gene. The CDR3 consists of 14 residues. The V gene lost 5 bases and the J gene lost 4 bases, with 14 bases spanning the gap. CDR3: CASSAGAVSYGYTF. Here the CDR3 DNA reads TGTGCCAGCTCAGCAGGGGCCGTTTCCTATGGCTACACCTTC. Based on the CDR3 plus reference TRBV18 and TRBJ1-2, the full variable domain is NAGVMQNPRHLVRRRGQEARLRCSPMKGHSHVYWYRQLPEEGLKFMVYLQKENIIDESGMPKERFSAEFPKEGPSILRIQQVVRGDSAAYFCASSAGAVSYGYTFGSGTRLTVV.

This clone was detected once. The V gene is TRBV7-9, the J gene TRBJ2-2; 7 positions agree with TRBD1. J lost 1 base, V lost 3 bases, and 5 bases had no gene match. Germline loops: CDR1 SEHNR, CDR2 FQNEAQ (reference sequence). The CDR3 consists of 16 residues. Written as DNA, the CDR3 is TGTGCCAGCAGCTTCCCACAGGGGCGGAACACCGGGGAGCTGTTTTTT. Protein sequence: CASSFPQGRNTGELFF. Full variable domain (outside the CDR3, taken from reference TRBV7-9 and TRBJ2-2): DTGVSQNPRHKITKRGQNVTFRCDPISEHNRLYWYRQTLGQGPEFLTYFQNEAQLEKSRLLSDRFSAERPKGSFSTLEIQRTEQGDSAMYLCASSFPQGRNTGELFFGEGSRLTVL.

The chain joins TRBV5-4 to TRBJ1-2; D is perhaps TRBD1 (6 bases). CDR3 length equals 13 residues. V lost 6 bases and J lost 1, with 10 bases in between. CDR1 SGHNT and CDR2 YYREEE come from the germline V gene (reference sequence). The CDR3 reads CASTTQGNYGYTF. The CDR3 bases are TGTGCCAGCACCACACAGGGTAACTATGGCTACACCTTC.